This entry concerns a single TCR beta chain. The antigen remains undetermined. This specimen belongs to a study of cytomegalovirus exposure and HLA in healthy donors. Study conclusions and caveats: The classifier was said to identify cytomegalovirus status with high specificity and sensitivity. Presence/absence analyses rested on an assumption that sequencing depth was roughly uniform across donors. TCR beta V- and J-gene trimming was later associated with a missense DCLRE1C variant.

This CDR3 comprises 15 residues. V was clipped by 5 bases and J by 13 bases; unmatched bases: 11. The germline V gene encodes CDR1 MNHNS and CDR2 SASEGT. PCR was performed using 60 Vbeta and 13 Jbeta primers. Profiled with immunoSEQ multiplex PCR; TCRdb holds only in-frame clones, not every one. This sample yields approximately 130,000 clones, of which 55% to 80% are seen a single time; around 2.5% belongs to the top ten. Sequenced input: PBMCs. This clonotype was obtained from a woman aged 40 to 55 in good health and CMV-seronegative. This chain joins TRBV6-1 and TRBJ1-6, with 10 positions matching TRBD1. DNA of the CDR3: TGTGCCAGCAGTTCGACAGGGGGCCGAAGTGAGCCCCTCCACTTT. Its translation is CASSSTGGRSEPLHF.